This TCR beta chain was obtained from a study of HIV-infected patients and healthy controls. Each CDR3 protein gets one entry after TCRdb re-called the 5' RACE reads with MiXCR. Among about 67,000 distinct CDR3 sequences listed, about 17% were seen once. The sample consisted of CD4+ T cells from blood. The sequence was obtained from a human donor in good health.

The CDR3: CSARLAGDYNEQFF. CDR3 coding DNA: TGCAGTGCTAGACTAGCGGGGGACTACAATGAGCAGTTCTTC. The V and J genes are TRBV20-1 and TRBJ2-1, with 10 bases identical to TRBD2. Germline trimming cut 2 bases from V and 3 bases from J; bases unmatched to any gene: 1. Germline loops: CDR1 DFQATT, CDR2 SNEGSKA (reference sequence). The CDR3 sequence is 14 residues long.